This is a list of T cell receptor beta chains from one sample in a study of shared T cell receptors in the human thymus. Here immunoSEQ multiplex PCR was the method, and the copy in TCRdb shows in-frame clones only, minus some. The sample includes about 710,000 clones, around 87% of them seen just once. The same sample was also studied in work on human thymus T cells.

Input material: thymocytes. The origin of the receptors is a boy younger than two with a congenital heart defect. Both conserved end residues are part of each CDR3. The D gene is left open where the match is weak. Clone size is not always given. Where it is, it says once, few, many or a class for expanded clones.

j_call,cdr3_length,clone_size,v_call,d_call,cdr3_aa,cdr3_nt
TRBJ1-2,14,-,TRBV5-6,TRBD1,CASSQDRDDYGYTF,TGTGCCAGCAGCCAAGACAGGGACGACTATGGCTACACCTTC
TRBJ2-5,15,once,TRBV19,TRBD1,CASSIRPRGKETQYF,TGTGCCAGTAGTATACGGCCCAGGGGGAAAGAGACCCAGTACTTC
TRBJ1-3,15,-,TRBV6-5,TRBD1,CASSSGQSSGNTIYF,TGTGCCAGCAGTTCGGGACAGAGCTCTGGAAACACCATATATTTT
TRBJ2-7,14,once,TRBV6-5,-,CASRLGRGSYEQYF,TGTGCCAGCAGGCTAGGGAGGGGGTCCTACGAGCAGTACTTC
TRBJ1-2,15,few,TRBV6-4,-,CASSDSRVPYYGYTF,TGTGCCAGCAGTGACTCCAGGGTCCCGTACTATGGCTACACCTTC
TRBJ2-3,16,-,TRBV30,TRBD2,CAWSVTSGGSTDTQYF,TGTGCCTGGAGTGTGACTAGCGGAGGTTCCACAGATACGCAGTATTTT
TRBJ2-1,16,-,TRBV4-3,-,CASSQVRRVSYNEQFF,TGCGCCAGCAGCCAAGTGAGGAGGGTTAGCTACAATGAGCAGTTCTTC
TRBJ2-3,21,-,TRBV27,-,CASSLNKQGPRNLPITDTQYF,TGTGCCAGCAGCTTAAATAAACAGGGACCGAGGAATCTGCCTATAACAGATACGCAGTATTTT
TRBJ1-1,17,-,TRBV28,TRBD1,CASSLKSGQGEGTEAFF,TGTGCCAGCAGTTTAAAGTCGGGACAGGGCGAGGGCACTGAAGCTTTCTTT
TRBJ2-1,16,-,TRBV10-2,TRBD2,CASSESRLAGDNEQFF,TGCGCCAGCAGTGAGTCGCGACTAGCGGGGGACAATGAGCAGTTCTTC
TRBJ2-7,14,once,TRBV7-2,-,CASSLTISSYEQYF,TGTGCCAGCAGCTTGACTATTAGCTCCTACGAGCAGTACTTC
TRBJ1-2,17,-,TRBV28,-,CAEGGFGETGSNYGYTF,TGTGCAGAAGGGGGTTTTGGGGAGACAGGATCTAACTATGGCTACACCTTC
TRBJ2-3,17,-,TRBV5-1,TRBD1,CASSLGCRDRCTDTQYF,TGCGCCAGCAGCTTAGGGTGCCGGGACAGGTGCACAGATACGCAGTATTTT
TRBJ1-1,17,-,TRBV7-4,-,CASSNAPDTLINTEAFF,TGTGCCAGCAGCAACGCGCCGGACACCTTGATAAACACTGAAGCTTTCTTT
TRBJ2-7,20,-,TRBV4-3,TRBD1,CASSQVAPGTGPQSSYEQYF,TGCGCCAGCAGCCAAGTCGCGCCCGGGACAGGCCCACAAAGCTCCTACGAGCAGTACTTC
TRBJ2-3,22,-,TRBV4-1,TRBD2,CASEPLHLPGLAQMKSTDTQYF,TGCGCCAGCGAGCCCCTCCACCTCCCGGGACTAGCCCAAATGAAAAGCACAGATACGCAGTATTTT
TRBJ2-1,16,-,TRBV27,TRBD2,CASSRIAGAAHNEQFF,TGTGCCAGCAGCCGGATAGCGGGAGCCGCCCACAATGAGCAGTTCTTC
TRBJ2-7,12,-,TRBV30,-,CAWIEGLYEQYF,TGTGCCTGGATTGAGGGTCTGTACGAGCAGTACTTC
TRBJ2-3,13,-,TRBV4-1,-,CASSHFLTDTQYF,TGCGCCAGCAGCCATTTTTTAACAGATACGCAGTATTTT
TRBJ2-5,12,-,TRBV27,TRBD2,CAMRGSRKTQYF,TGTGCCATGCGCGGGAGTCGGAAGACCCAGTACTTC
TRBJ2-1,14,-,TRBV7-3,TRBD2,CASSLGLASGEQFF,TGTGCCAGCAGCTTGGGACTAGCGTCTGGTGAGCAGTTCTTC
TRBJ2-7,15,-,TRBV27,-,CASSLSPLRSYEQYF,TGTGCCAGCAGTTTATCGCCCCTTCGGAGCTACGAGCAGTACTTC
TRBJ1-2,15,once,TRBV5-6,-,CASSLDSGQNYGYTF,TGTGCCAGCAGCTTGGATTCAGGACAGAACTATGGCTACACCTTC
TRBJ2-3,18,-,TRBV13,TRBD1,CASSFREGQGLATDTQYF,TGTGCCAGCAGCTTCAGGGAGGGACAGGGGCTTGCCACAGATACGCAGTATTTT
TRBJ2-5,17,-,TRBV11-2,-,CASSVRKGSQLRETQYF,TGTGCCAGCAGCGTAAGGAAGGGGTCCCAGCTCCGGGAGACCCAGTACTTC
TRBJ2-7,13,-,TRBV6-5,-,CASSYSRDGGPYF,TGTGCCAGCAGTTACTCGAGGGATGGAGGGCCGTACTTC
TRBJ1-5,17,-,TRBV4-1,-,CASSQETGGRDNQPQHF,TGCGCCAGCAGCCAAGAGACCGGAGGGAGAGACAATCAGCCCCAGCATTTT
TRBJ2-7,15,-,TRBV2,-,CASSERLGGTYEQYF,TGTGCCAGCAGTGAAAGGTTAGGCGGGACCTACGAGCAGTACTTC
TRBJ2-3,16,-,TRBV2,-,CASRTTPKLSTDTQYF,TGTGCCAGCCGCACGACTCCAAAACTAAGCACAGATACGCAGTATTTT
TRBJ2-5,15,-,TRBV6-1,TRBD1,CASRGRDRAQETQYF,TGTGCCAGCAGGGGAAGAGACAGGGCTCAAGAGACCCAGTACTTC
TRBJ1-1,15,-,TRBV28,TRBD1,CASSSGDRLNTEAFF,TGTGCCAGCAGTTCAGGGGACAGACTGAACACTGAAGCTTTCTTT
TRBJ1-1,14,-,TRBV9,-,CASSALTGSDEAFF,TGTGCCAGCAGCGCGTTGACAGGCAGTGATGAAGCTTTCTTT
TRBJ1-3,21,-,TRBV5-1,TRBD1,CASSAESSDRGFPLSGNTIYF,TGCGCCAGCAGCGCAGAGAGCTCGGACAGGGGCTTTCCCCTCTCTGGAAACACCATATATTTT
TRBJ1-6,13,-,TRBV6-6,TRBD1,CASMKTGRSPLHF,TGTGCCAGCATGAAGACAGGGAGATCACCCCTCCACTTT
TRBJ2-7,13,-,TRBV7-2,-,CASSLQTGYEQYF,TGTGCCAGCAGCTTACAAACAGGGTACGAGCAGTACTTC
TRBJ2-3,17,once,TRBV7-2,TRBD1,CASSLAGPGQGTDTQYF,TGTGCCAGCAGCTTAGCTGGACCGGGACAGGGAACAGATACGCAGTATTTT
TRBJ2-1,17,few,TRBV5-1,TRBD2,CASFLGTSGLSYNEQFF,TGCGCCAGTTTCCTCGGGACTAGCGGTCTCTCCTACAATGAGCAGTTCTTC
TRBJ2-1,16,-,TRBV5-1,TRBD2,CASSLDRGGPVSEQFF,TGCGCCAGCAGCTTGGATCGGGGGGGGCCGGTTAGTGAGCAGTTCTTC
TRBJ2-3,13,-,TRBV29-1,-,CSFTGQGTDTQYF,TGCAGTTTCACGGGTCAAGGCACAGATACGCAGTATTTT
TRBJ1-1,15,-,TRBV28,-,CASSLWGGVNTEAFF,TGTGCCAGCAGTTTATGGGGGGGGGTGAACACTGAAGCTTTCTTT
TRBJ1-1,14,-,TRBV5-1,-,CASSLKAANTEAFF,TGCGCCAGCAGCTTGAAAGCGGCGAACACTGAAGCTTTCTTT
TRBJ1-1,13,-,TRBV19,-,CASPGRMNTEAFF,TGTGCCAGTCCGGGAAGAATGAACACTGAAGCTTTCTTT
TRBJ2-1,17,-,TRBV30,TRBD2,CAWSVPKPSGSDYEQFF,TGTGCCTGGAGTGTTCCCAAACCTAGCGGGAGTGACTATGAGCAGTTCTTC
TRBJ1-2,15,-,TRBV19,-,CASSILGRADYGYTF,TGTGCCAGTAGTATACTGGGGCGTGCGGACTATGGCTACACCTTC
TRBJ1-2,17,-,TRBV4-2,TRBD1,CASSPTGYYGSGYGYTF,TGTGCCAGCAGCCCGACAGGGTATTATGGGTCCGGCTATGGCTACACCTTC
TRBJ2-7,16,once,TRBV14,-,CASSHSPWGDLNEQYF,TGTGCCAGCAGCCACTCCCCGTGGGGGGATCTGAACGAGCAGTACTTC